The entry that follows covers one TCR beta chain sequence. Its matching antigen is unknown. A much larger clone lies one base from this, so it may be a read error. This entry belongs to a study of blood T cells in healthy people across ages. Study details: About one barcoded TCR beta cDNA was captured per two T cells.

The authors ran a second PCR of roughly 6 to 12 cycles using a sample-barcoded 5' primer and a J-beta primer mix. TCRdb reprocessed the 5' RACE reads with MiXCR, giving one entry per CDR3 protein. The sample shows approximately 670,000 distinct CDR3 sequences, 40% to 45% of them seen only once. General study points: Long-lived donors carried more naive CD4+ cells and greater diversity than aged donors.

Germline V gene data show CDR1 as SQVTM and CDR2 as ANQGSEA. V gave up 0 bases and J gave up 10 bases, with 10 bases separating them. The CDR3 loop spans 12 amino acids. This sequence was found in an elderly man in good health. This chain links TRBV29-1 with TRBJ2-1; tentatively, D is TRBD2 (5 bases). Sequencing used blood. The CDR3 region has the DNA TGCAGCGTTGAAGAAGGGAGCCACGAGCAGTTCTTC. Its protein product is CSVEEGSHEQFF.